Shown below are 5 T cell receptor beta chains from a single sample sequenced in a study of T cell responses to AZD1222 COVID-19 vaccine. The table came from immunoSEQ multiplex PCR; TCRdb's copy has only in-frame clones and leaves some out. In the table there are 84,000 or so clones, approximately 88% of which are singletons. This sample comprised peripheral blood, obtained on day 0 of AZD1222 vaccination. Receptors were obtained from an adult in good health.

CDR3 DNA sequence: TGTGCCAGTAGTATTCGGGGTAACAACTACGAGCAGTACTTC. Its translation: CASSIRGNNYEQYF. V and J are TRBV19 and TRBJ2-7; the D gene is possibly TRBD2 (5 bases). The CDR3 spans 14 residues. V was cut by 3 bases and J by 3 bases, with 12 bases left in between. CDR1 is LNHDA and CDR2 is SQIVND in the germline V gene (reference sequence).

The chain is built from TRBV2 and TRBJ2-7; D unresolved. The CDR3 is made up of 18 amino acids. The V gene lost 4 bases and the J gene lost 2 bases, with 24 bases spanning the gap. Germline V gene sequence: CDR1 SNHLY, CDR2 FYNNEI. CDR3 in amino acids: CASSVPQVNSITAYEQYF. Here the CDR3 DNA reads TGTGCCAGCAGTGTACCCCAAGTTAATTCAATTACAGCCTACGAGCAGTACTTC.

This clone was found once. CDR3 loop: CASNPRGSGNTIYF. The CDR3 DNA reads TGTGCCAGTAATCCCAGGGGCTCTGGAAACACCATATATTTT. The chain combines TRBV19 with TRBJ1-3; D is possibly TRBD1 (6 bases). With 7 bases removed from V and 0 bases from J, the gap between germline ends came to 10 bases. The CDR3 length is 14 residues. Germline values: CDR1 LNHDA, CDR2 SQIVND (reference sequence).

In its sample, this clone was seen a few times. The J gene is TRBJ1-4, the V gene TRBV5-1; 9 nucleotides agree with TRBD1. Per the germline V gene, CDR1 is SGHRS and CDR2 is YFSETQ. The trim removed 5 bases at V and 4 bases at J, leaving 3 bases unmatched. This CDR3 comprises 14 residues. In nucleotides, the CDR3 is TGCGCCAGCAGTCCGGGACAGGGTAATGAAAAACTGTTTTTT. Amino acids: CASSPGQGNEKLFF.

The J gene is TRBJ2-3, the V gene TRBV24-1, with D possibly matching TRBD2 (6 bases). Germline assignment: CDR1 KGHDR and CDR2 SFDVKD. The V end was cut by 0 bases, the J end by 5 bases, with 20 bases between. The length of the CDR3 is 18 residues. The CDR3 DNA reads TGTGCCACCAGTGATTTGAAAGAGTTCAGGGAAGCGGGAGATACGCAGTATTTT. It codes for CATSDLKEFREAGDTQYF.